This is a list of T cell receptor beta chains from one sample in a study of response to subunit inactivated influenza vaccine. TCRdb re-analysed the RT-PCR reads in MiXCR, keeping a single row per CDR3 protein. The sample holds approximately 500,000 distinct CDR3 sequences, roughly 13% seen once. The sample in question was PBMCs from blood, obtained roughly 47 days after vaccination. Receptors originate from a middle-aged man who received an inactivated influenza vaccine. Each CDR3 is given with its conserved first and last residue. A D gene is named only where the DNA matches it firmly. Size values are once, few and many counts, or a class for expanded clones, and some rows have none.

TRBV9	NA	many	TRBJ1-1	CASSSGQNTEAFF	TGTGCCAGCAGCTCAGGACAGAACACTGAAGCTTTCTTT
TRBV27	NA	many	TRBJ2-4	CASSLSGVGKNIQYF	TGTGCCAGCAGTTTATCAGGGGTGGGCAAAAACATTCAGTACTTC
TRBV29-1	TRBD2	many	TRBJ2-1	CSVGLAGGLAYNEQFF	TGCAGCGTTGGTCTAGCGGGAGGGTTGGCCTACAATGAGCAGTTCTTC
TRBV29-1	NA	NA	TRBJ2-3	CSFGVGDTQYF	TGCAGCTTTGGGGTTGGAGATACGCAGTATTTT
TRBV4-3	NA	NA	TRBJ2-1	CASSQDAAGGRVSGNEQFF	TGCGCCAGCAGCCAAGATGCGGCAGGAGGTAGGGTTTCGGGGAATGAGCAGTTCTTC
TRBV20-1	TRBD1	few	TRBJ2-7	CSARPPGTGSEQYF	TGCAGTGCTAGACCCCCTGGGACAGGAAGCGAGCAGTACTTC
TRBV29-1	TRBD2	few	TRBJ2-7	CSGKREGPGEQYF	TGCAGCGGTAAGCGGGAGGGCCCCGGCGAGCAGTACTTC
TRBV21-1	NA	few	TRBJ2-3	CASGNGTGKGLQTDTQYF	TGTGCCAGCGGAAACGGGACAGGGAAGGGTCTCCAAACAGATACGCAGTATTTT
TRBV12-3/TRBV12-4	TRBD2	NA	TRBJ2-1	CASSLSWRGGIFNEQFF	TGTGCCAGCAGTTTGAGTTGGCGGGGGGGAATATTTAATGAGCAGTTCTTC
TRBV11-2	NA	few	TRBJ1-1	CASSLVDSSNTEAFF	TGTGCCAGCAGCTTAGTAGACAGTTCTAACACTGAAGCTTTCTTT
TRBV5-1	NA	few	TRBJ2-5	CASSWGSDGKETQYF	TGCGCCAGCAGCTGGGGATCGGATGGGAAAGAGACCCAGTACTTC
TRBV20-1	NA	few	TRBJ1-1	CSAREVGGTEAFF	TGCAGTGCTAGAGAGGTGGGGGGTACTGAAGCTTTCTTT
TRBV6-5	NA	many	TRBJ2-1	CASSWTENNEQFF	TGTGCCAGCAGTTGGACAGAGAACAATGAGCAGTTCTTC
TRBV4-1	TRBD1	NA	TRBJ2-3	CASRPAQGAQNTQYF	TGCGCCAGCCGTCCTGCGCAGGGGGCGCAAAATACGCAGTATTTT
TRBV10-3	TRBD1	few	TRBJ2-1	CAISAQTRTGGWGNEQFF	TGTGCCATCAGTGCTCAAACCAGGACAGGGGGCTGGGGCAATGAGCAGTTCTTC
TRBV12-3/TRBV12-4	NA	few	TRBJ1-1	CASTGVGSTEAFF	TGTGCCAGCACGGGAGTAGGGAGCACTGAAGCTTTCTTT
TRBV29-1	TRBD1	few	TRBJ1-2	CSAEQTGGGHGYTF	TGCAGCGCCGAGCAAACAGGGGGAGGCCATGGCTACACCTTC
TRBV7-2	NA	many	TRBJ2-1	CASSPSGRLLSSYNEQFF	TGTGCCAGCAGCCCCTCGGGACGGCTGCTAAGCTCCTACAATGAGCAGTTCTTC
TRBV29-1	NA	many	TRBJ2-3	CSVEDSDTDTQYF	TGCAGCGTTGAAGATTCCGACACAGATACGCAGTATTTT
TRBV5-6	TRBD1	many	TRBJ2-5	CASSLLGQGSETQYF	TGTGCCAGCAGCTTATTAGGACAGGGTAGTGAGACCCAGTACTTC
TRBV4-2	NA	few	TRBJ2-1	CASSQDGGKDEQFF	TGTGCCAGCAGCCAAGATGGCGGGAAAGATGAGCAGTTCTTC
TRBV9	NA	few	TRBJ2-1	CASSVGGAHEQFF	TGTGCCAGCAGCGTAGGGGGAGCGCATGAGCAGTTCTTC
TRBV2	NA	many	TRBJ2-1	CASRWGDSYNEQFF	TGTGCCAGCAGGTGGGGGGACTCCTACAATGAGCAGTTCTTC
TRBV20-1	TRBD2	NA	TRBJ2-7	CSARDRGAYEQYF	TGCAGTGCTAGAGATCGGGGGGCCTACGAGCAGTACTTC
TRBV4-3	TRBD1	few	TRBJ1-2	CASSQVQGAGYGYTF	TGCGCCAGCAGCCAAGTCCAGGGGGCGGGCTATGGCTACACCTTC
TRBV29-1	TRBD2	many	TRBJ2-3	CSVATSGRVGDTQYF	TGCAGCGTGGCGACTAGCGGGAGGGTGGGAGATACGCAGTATTTT
TRBV7-9	NA	NA	TRBJ1-1	CASRPPPRGRPNTEAFF	TGTGCCAGCAGACCGCCCCCACGCGGACGGCCGAACACTGAAGCTTTCTTT
TRBV6-5	NA	NA	TRBJ2-1	CASSSEDRFLYNEQFF	TGTGCCAGCAGTTCGGAAGACAGGTTTCTCTACAATGAGCAGTTCTTC
TRBV20-1	NA	NA	TRBJ2-7	CSARQTVGTYEQYF	TGCAGTGCTAGACAGACAGTAGGAACCTACGAGCAGTACTTC
TRBV6-2/TRBV6-3	NA	NA	TRBJ2-5	CASSSQQETQYF	TGTGCCAGCAGTTCGCAGCAGGAGACCCAGTACTTC
TRBV4-2	NA	NA	TRBJ1-5	CASSQEGTGNQPQHF	TGTGCCAGCAGCCAAGAAGGAACAGGGAATCAGCCCCAGCATTTT
TRBV5-1	TRBD2	NA	TRBJ2-7	CASSFNSVQREFDEQYF	TGCGCCAGCAGCTTCAACAGCGTCCAGCGGGAGTTCGACGAGCAGTACTTC
TRBV7-8	NA	NA	TRBJ1-3	CASSGIRGAGNTIYF	TGTGCCAGCAGCGGGATCAGGGGTGCTGGAAACACCATATATTTT